The clone carrying this TCR beta chain was seen only a few times. This entry comes from a study of blood T cells in healthy people across ages. Looked up from germline, CDR1 is DFQATT and CDR2 is SNEGSKA (reference sequence). CDR3 length: 13 residues. Losses at the gene ends were 6 bases for V and 4 bases for J; bases not matched to a gene: 8. With a J-beta primer mix and a sample-barcoded 5' primer, a second PCR ran roughly 6 to 11 cycles. Every individual sample yielded 2.5 million or more paired-end reads (each containing CDR3). TCRdb reanalysed the 5' RACE reads using MiXCR and keeps one entry per CDR3 protein. The table shows some 1.7 million distinct CDR3 sequences, with roughly 27% occurring only once.

This chain joins TRBV20-1 and TRBJ1-2; TRBD1 aligns across 7 bases. The TCR comes from a woman aged 30 to 39 in good health. The source material was blood. The CDR3 here is CSAPQGSSYGYTF. The CDR3 DNA sequence: TGCAGTGCCCCACAGGGGAGCAGCTATGGCTACACCTTC.